This passage covers 18 T cell receptor beta chains from one sample sequenced in a study of T cell changes during pregnancy in multiple sclerosis. Assay: immunoSEQ multiplex PCR; the TCRdb copy retains only in-frame clones and omits some. Among roughly 75,000 clones listed, around 93% were seen once. Sequencing used peripheral blood, obtained after pregnancy. The receptors were gathered from a female donor in good health, enrolled as a control in a pregnancy study.

V gene TRBV10-1 combines with J gene TRBJ1-6, with unresolved D. Trimming removed 2 bases at V and 0 bases at J, with 8 bases between. The CDR3 covers 16 residues. Germline lookup yields CDR1 WNHNN and CDR2 SYGVQD (reference sequence). CDR3 coding DNA: TGCGCCAGCAGTGAGCGGCGGAGCTCCTATAATTCACCCCTCCACTTT. Residues: CASSERRSSYNSPLHF.

The rearrangement uses TRBV10-3 and TRBJ2-2, with 9 bases that match TRBD1. J was trimmed by 7 bases and V by 6 bases; bases with no gene match: 9. The CDR3 spans 15 residues. Germline lookup yields CDR1 ENHRY and CDR2 SYGVKD. The chain's CDR3 is CAISPGDRDHGELFF. In DNA, the CDR3 is TGTGCCATCAGCCCCGGGGACAGGGATCACGGGGAGCTGTTTTTT.

This clone appeared a single time. The J gene is TRBJ1-1, the V gene TRBV11-2, with D hard to call. Trimming removed 5 bases from V and 0 bases from J, with 7 bases in between. The CDR3 covers 13 residues. Germline CDR1 reads SGHAT; CDR2 reads FQNNGV. CDR3 sequence: CASSPLMNTEAFF. The DNA of the CDR3 is TGTGCCAGCAGCCCCCTTATGAACACTGAAGCTTTCTTT.

The gene calls are TRBV11-1 and TRBJ2-1; tentatively, D is TRBD2 (5 bases). The CDR3 totals 13 residues. Germline CDR1 reads SGHAT; CDR2 reads FQDESV (reference sequence). V was cut by 3 bases and J by 7 bases, with 10 bases left in between. The chain's CDR3 is CASSFIPGNEQFF. The DNA for the CDR3 is TGTGCCAGCAGCTTCATTCCGGGGAATGAGCAGTTCTTC.

This chain links TRBV5-1 with TRBJ1-1; no clear D gene. V lost 0 bases and J lost 1, with 7 bases in between. The germline CDR1 and CDR2 sequences are SGHRS and YFSETQ. The CDR3 runs to 14 residues. The CDR3: CASSLGSGNTEAFF. CDR3 sequence (DNA): TGCGCCAGCAGCTTGGGGAGCGGGAACACTGAAGCTTTCTTT.

V usage is TRBV19 and J usage is TRBJ1-5, with D perhaps matching TRBD1 (6 bases). Deletions cut 10 bases from V and 8 bases from J, with 27 bases between. Germline V gene data show CDR1 as LNHDA and CDR2 as SQIVND (reference sequence). The CDR3 is made up of 16 amino acids. Written as DNA, the CDR3 is TGTGCCACCCGAAGAATGGGGGCAGGGGAAGTAAAGCCCCAGCATTTT. Translation gives CATRRMGAGEVKPQHF.

In this sample, this clone turned up once. CDR3 DNA sequence: TGTGCCAGCAGTCCAGGAACAGATACGCAGTATTTT. Translating gives CASSPGTDTQYF. The chain is built from TRBV7-2 and TRBJ2-3; D is unresolved. The germline gives CDR1 SGHTA, CDR2 FQGNSA. The CDR3 is 12 residues long. Trimming removed 6 bases from V and 3 bases from J, with 7 bases in between.

The chain recombines TRBV19 with TRBJ1-1; unclear D gene. CDR1 and CDR2 from the germline V gene are LNHDA and SQIVND (reference sequence). V gave up 8 bases and J gave up 1 base, with 11 bases separating them. The CDR3 consists of 13 residues. Here the CDR3 reads CASAVRENTEAFF. The CDR3 bases are TGTGCCAGTGCTGTTCGGGAGAACACTGAAGCTTTCTTT.

The J gene is TRBJ2-3, the V gene TRBV19; maybe TRBD1 (6 bases). Trimming took 7 bases from V and 2 from J, leaving 13 bases between them. The CDR3 spans 14 residues. In germline, CDR1 is LNHDA, CDR2 SQIVND (reference sequence). CDR3 coding DNA: TGTGCCAGTAAAGTTACAGGGAACACAGATACGCAGTATTTT. It translates to CASKVTGNTDTQYF.

V gene TRBV5-1 combines with J gene TRBJ2-7; the match to TRBD1 covers 10 bases. The CDR3 is 17 amino acids. In germline, CDR1 is SGHRS, CDR2 YFSETQ. V shed 4 bases, J shed 0 bases, and the junction held 10 bases outside the gene matches. CDR3 in amino acids: CASSQTGQGTSSYEQYF. Written as DNA, the CDR3 is TGCGCCAGCAGCCAAACGGGACAGGGGACCAGCTCCTACGAGCAGTACTTC.

J is TRBJ1-6 and V is TRBV27; a weak D match, TRBD1 (6 bases). The CDR3 extends over 12 amino acids. Trimming removed 6 bases at V and 10 bases at J, with 10 bases between. Germline CDR1 reads MNHEY; CDR2 reads SMNVEV (reference sequence). CDR3 bases: TGTGCCAGCAGGCAGGGGAAGTCACCCCTCCACTTT. This codes for CASRQGKSPLHF.

In its sample, this clone was seen a few times. The V and J genes are TRBV30 and TRBJ1-6; D is possibly TRBD1 (5 bases). Germline CDR1 and CDR2: GTSNPN and SVGIG (reference sequence). V lost 0 bases and J lost 4, with 7 bases in between. This CDR3 contains 14 residues. CDR3 coding DNA: TGTGCCTGGAGTGTGGGGACTTATAATTCACCCCTCCACTTT. It yields the protein CAWSVGTYNSPLHF.

This chain connects TRBV7-3 to TRBJ2-2, with TRBD1 matching over 7 bases. V dropped 5 bases and J dropped 6; count of bases not matched to a gene: 12. Germline CDR1 is SGHTA and CDR2 is FQGTGA. This CDR3 contains 16 residues. CDR3 region: CASSPDGTAFAGELFF. CDR3 nucleotides: TGTGCCAGCAGCCCAGACGGGACAGCTTTCGCCGGGGAGCTGTTTTTT. Supplemented by reference TRBV7-3 and TRBJ2-2, the full variable domain reads GAGVSQTPSNKVTEKGKYVELRCDPISGHTALYWYRQSLGQGPEFLIYFQGTGAADDSGLPNDRFFAVRPEGSVSTLKIQRTERGDSAVYLCASSPDGTAFAGELFFGEGSRLTVL.

V gene TRBV19 combines with J gene TRBJ2-3; D possibly corresponds to TRBD2 (5 bases). The CDR3 has 13 residues. Germline V gives CDR1 LNHDA, CDR2 SQIVND (reference sequence). Trimming removed 5 bases at V and 11 bases at J, with 17 bases between. CDR3: CASSAQRTLEQYF. The CDR3 DNA reads as TGTGCCAGTAGTGCCCAAAGGACTCTCGAGCAGTATTTT. The variable domain in full, completed from reference TRBV19 and TRBJ2-3, reads DGGITQSPKYLFRKEGQNVTLSCEQNLNHDAMYWYRQDPGQGLRLIYYSQIVNDFQKGDIAEGYSVSREKKESFPLTVTSAQKNPTAFYLCASSAQRTLEQYFGPGTRLTVL.

The rearrangement uses TRBV12-5 and TRBJ1-3, with 7 nucleotides matching TRBD1. V was pared by 7 bases and J by 2 bases, with 8 bases of the junction left unmatched. Germline V gene lookup returns CDR1 LGHNT and CDR2 FRNRAP. CDR3 length: 15 residues. For the CDR3, the DNA is TGTGCTAGTGTCGAAGTACAGGGGCCTGGAAACACCATATATTTT. Its protein product is CASVEVQGPGNTIYF.

The chain uses TRBV7-9 and TRBJ2-1, with 8 bases matching TRBD2. The CDR3 runs 13 residues. V dropped 5 bases and J dropped 5; count of bases not matched to a gene: 2. Germline CDR1 reads SEHNR; CDR2 reads FQNEAQ (reference sequence). Written as DNA, the CDR3 is TGTGCCAGCAGCCCGGGGGGGCACAATGAGCAGTTCTTC. The encoded protein is CASSPGGHNEQFF.

Only one count was recorded for this clone. The chain uses TRBV7-2 and TRBJ2-3; 9 bases are a match to TRBD2. Germline V gene lookup returns CDR1 SGHTA and CDR2 FQGNSA. The length of the CDR3 is 17 residues. Germline trimming cut 2 bases from V and 4 bases from J; bases unmatched to any gene: 10. Here the CDR3 reads CASSLNGAGGLADTQYF. DNA of the CDR3: TGTGCCAGCAGCTTAAACGGAGCGGGAGGTTTAGCAGATACGCAGTATTTT.

V gene TRBV29-1 combines with J gene TRBJ2-5; a possible D gene is TRBD2 (6 bases). The J call is doubtful: the DNA matches TRBJ2-7 better. The CDR3 is 13 residues long. The germline gives CDR1 SQVTM, CDR2 ANQGSEA. CDR3 sequence: CSVAGEIGYEQYF. CDR3 sequence (DNA): TGCAGCGTTGCGGGGGAGATTGGCTACGAGCAGTACTTC.